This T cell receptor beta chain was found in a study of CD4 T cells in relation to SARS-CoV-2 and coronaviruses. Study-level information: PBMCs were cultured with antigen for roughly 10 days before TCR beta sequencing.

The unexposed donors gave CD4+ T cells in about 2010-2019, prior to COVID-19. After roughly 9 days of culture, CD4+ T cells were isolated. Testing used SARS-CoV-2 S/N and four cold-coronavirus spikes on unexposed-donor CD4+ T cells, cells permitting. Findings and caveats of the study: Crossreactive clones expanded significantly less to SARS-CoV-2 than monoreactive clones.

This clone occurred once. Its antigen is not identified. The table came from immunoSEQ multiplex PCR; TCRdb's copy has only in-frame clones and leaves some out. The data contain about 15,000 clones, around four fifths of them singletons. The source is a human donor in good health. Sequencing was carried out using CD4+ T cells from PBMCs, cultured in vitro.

As DNA, the CDR3 is TGTGCCAGCAGCCAAGTTAGGGGGGGATTTGAAGCTTTCTTT. Its protein product is CASSQVRGGFEAFF. The gene calls are TRBV14 and TRBJ1-1; D is perhaps TRBD1 (6 bases). CDR1 is SGHDN and CDR2 is FVKESK in the germline V gene. The CDR3 has 14 amino acids. V was clipped by 1 base and J by 7 bases, with 13 bases between them.